The source of this TCR beta chain is a study of shared clonotypes between healthy human individuals. For the study at large: CD4 naive cells filled three plates per donor, CD4 memory three, CD8 naive two and CD8 memory one. Points from the study as a whole: Despite large depth, sorted-subset datasets appeared incompletely sequenced. Investigators collected only blood, and repertoires in tissues likely differ.

Germline assignment: CDR1 WNHNN and CDR2 SYGVQD (reference sequence). The junction had 5 bases not matched to a gene; V was cut back by 3 bases and J by 6 bases. The CDR3 loop spans 14 amino acids. Some clones are missing from TCRdb's copy, which holds only in-frame ones; the method was immunoSEQ multiplex PCR. This repertoire shows more than 2 million clones, about 95% found once; its top ten account for 0.9% to 1.4%. Note on this clone: Its antigen remains unidentified.

Positively selected for CCR7, the CD45RO-negative cells used as naive CD8 cells excluded terminally differentiated effector memory CD45RA+ cells. The donors were adults (healthy and HIV-negative) with no recent acute infections or vaccinations. Sequenced sample: naive CD8+ T cells sorted from blood. This TCR was sampled from a young man in good health. The chain has TRBV10-1 and TRBJ2-1; TRBD1 matches 7 bases. Here the CDR3 DNA reads TGCGCCAGCAGTGATCTCCCAGGGGGCAATGAGCAGTTCTTC. It translates to CASSDLPGGNEQFF.